The 27 T cell receptor beta chains in this list originate from one sample, sequenced in a study of blood T cell repertoires in COVID-19. Here immunoSEQ multiplex PCR was the method, and the copy in TCRdb shows in-frame clones only, minus some. The sample lists tens of thousands of clones, 80% to 90% occurring once. The specimen sequenced was peripheral blood. These receptors all stem from a man at least 80 years old with acute or convalescent COVID-19.

The V and J genes are TRBV19 and TRBJ2-7, with D possibly TRBD1 on 6 matching bases. Per germline, CDR1 LNHDA and CDR2 SQIVND (reference sequence). There are 13 residues in the CDR3. V lost 7 bases, J lost 9 bases, and 19 bases lay in between. CDR3 sequence: CASNEGRGAWQYF. CDR3 nucleotide sequence: TGTGCCAGTAATGAAGGCAGGGGTGCATGGCAGTACTTC. Full variable domain (rest looked up from reference TRBV19 and TRBJ2-7): DGGITQSPKYLFRKEGQNVTLSCEQNLNHDAMYWYRQDPGQGLRLIYYSQIVNDFQKGDIAEGYSVSREKKESFPLTVTSAQKNPTAFYLCASNEGRGAWQYFGPGTRLTVT.

The rearrangement joins TRBV4-1 to TRBJ2-3; D call uncertain. Germline assignment: CDR1 MGHRA and CDR2 YSYEKL. The CDR3 is 15 amino acids. The V end was cut by 0 bases, the J end by 5 bases, with 12 bases between. CDR3 nucleotides: TGCGCCAGCAGCCAAGAGTCGGGTTCTGGAGATACGCAGTATTTT. This translates into CASSQESGSGDTQYF.

The chain carries TRBV12-3 or TRBV12-4 and TRBJ2-7; 7 bases map to TRBD1. V lost 5 bases, J lost 3 bases, and 4 bases stayed unmatched. The CDR3 length is 13 residues. The CDR3 coding sequence is TGTGCCAGCAGTCTGACAGGGAACTACGAGCAGTACTTC. This gives the protein CASSLTGNYEQYF.

The chain is built from TRBV27 and TRBJ2-2; weak D call: TRBD1 (5 bases). The V gene's germline CDR1 is MNHEY and CDR2 SMNVEV (reference sequence). The CDR3 has 16 residues. Trimming took off 2 bases at V and 5 bases at J, with 15 bases between the two ends. The CDR3 loop is CASSLRGRSTTGELFF. The CDR3 nucleotides read TGTGCCAGCAGTTTAAGGGGCAGGTCCACAACCGGGGAGCTGTTTTTT.

This clone is a singleton in its sample. The rearrangement uses TRBV5-1 and TRBJ2-4, with D possibly TRBD2 on 5 matching bases. The CDR3 is 15 amino acids. V shed 0 bases and J shed 5 bases, with 12 bases lying between them. Looked up from germline, CDR1 is SGHRS and CDR2 is YFSETQ. The CDR3 coding sequence is TGCGCCAGCAGCTTGGCCCTAGCTGGTCAAAACATTCAGTACTTC. This translates into CASSLALAGQNIQYF. Full variable domain (rest looked up from reference TRBV5-1 and TRBJ2-4): KAGVTQTPRYLIKTRGQQVTLSCSPISGHRSVSWYQQTPGQGLQFLFEYFSETQRNKGNFPGRFSGRQFSNSRSEMNVSTLELGDSALYLCASSLALAGQNIQYFGAGTRLSVL.

This clone appeared a single time. J is TRBJ1-2 and V is TRBV9, with 7 bases that match TRBD1. The germline CDR1 and CDR2 sequences are SGDLS and YYNGEE. V shed 3 bases and J 4 bases; nucleotides not matched to a gene: 6. The CDR3 contains 14 residues. The DNA for the CDR3 is TGTGCCAGCAGCGGGACGACAGGGAGCTATGGCTACACCTTC. Its translation: CASSGTTGSYGYTF.

The chain carries TRBV25-1 and TRBJ2-1; 11 bases align to TRBD1. Germline V lookup: CDR1 MGHDK, CDR2 SYGVNS. The CDR3 consists of 15 residues. J lost 4 bases, V lost 6 bases, and 5 bases had no gene match. The CDR3 here is CASRIGQGAYNEQFF. In nucleotides, the CDR3 is TGTGCCAGCAGGATAGGACAGGGGGCATACAATGAGCAGTTCTTC.

The chain carries TRBV7-2 and TRBJ2-7; D may be TRBD2 (6 bases). In germline, CDR1 is SGHTA, CDR2 FQGNSA. This CDR3 contains 13 residues. Trimming took off 5 bases at V and 6 bases at J, with 14 bases between the two ends. CDR3 coding DNA: TGTGCCAGCAGCCCCGGGACTTCAATCGAGCAGTACTTC. This gives the protein CASSPGTSIEQYF.

This sequence joins TRBV28 and TRBJ1-5, with TRBD1 matching over 7 bases. Germline V CDR1 and CDR2: MDHEN, SYDVKM. The CDR3 is made up of 15 amino acids. J lost 3 bases, V lost 6 bases, and 8 bases had no gene match. CDR3 sequence: CASRPGQTNNQPQHF. The CDR3 DNA follows: TGTGCCAGCAGGCCGGGACAGACCAACAATCAGCCCCAGCATTTT.

V is TRBV6-6 and J is TRBJ1-1; 7 nucleotides match TRBD1. CDR3 length equals 13 residues. Losses at the gene ends were 6 bases for V and 3 bases for J; bases not matched to a gene: 4. CDR1 MNHNY and CDR2 SVGAGI come from the germline V gene (reference sequence). CDR3 protein: CASRPDRDTEAFF. The CDR3 DNA follows: TGTGCCAGCAGGCCCGACAGGGACACTGAAGCTTTCTTT.

The V gene is TRBV12-3 or TRBV12-4, the J gene TRBJ2-7; the D is unclear. The CDR3 length is 12 residues. Trimming took off 5 bases at V and 4 bases at J, with 9 bases between the two ends. CDR3 in amino acids: CASSPLRYEQYF. The DNA of the CDR3 is TGTGCCAGCAGTCCCCTCCGGTACGAGCAGTACTTC.

The CDR3: CSVEDTGQPNEKLFF. The DNA of the CDR3 is TGCAGCGTTGAAGATACAGGGCAGCCTAATGAAAAACTGTTTTTT. The chain employs TRBV29-1 and TRBJ1-4, with D possibly matching TRBD1 (6 bases). Germline lookup yields CDR1 SQVTM and CDR2 ANQGSEA. V lost 0 bases and J lost 3, with 11 bases in between. CDR3 size: 15 residues.

This clone was detected only a few times. This sequence joins TRBV6-5 and TRBJ1-5, with no clear D. This CDR3 is 14 amino acids long. The germline V gene has CDR1 MNHEY and CDR2 SVGAGI. The V end was cut by 7 bases, the J end by 3 bases, with 13 bases between. For the CDR3, the DNA is TGTGCCAGCACCGGGAGGTGGGCCAATCAGCCCCAGCATTTT. Its protein product is CASTGRWANQPQHF.

This chain links TRBV7-9 with TRBJ2-3, with D maybe TRBD1 (5 bases). The CDR3 totals 14 residues. V lost 5 bases to trimming and J lost 0 bases, with 9 bases between them. Germline values: CDR1 SEHNR, CDR2 FQNEAQ (reference sequence). The CDR3 region has the DNA TGTGCCAGCAGCGGAACAGGAAGCACAGATACGCAGTATTTT. This encodes CASSGTGSTDTQYF.

The chain links TRBV7-9 to TRBJ1-4; a weak D match, TRBD1 (6 bases). Germline-derived CDR1 and CDR2 are SEHNR and FQNEAQ (reference sequence). V was pared by 5 bases and J by 8 bases, with 15 bases between. The CDR3 extends over 14 amino acids. CDR3 in DNA: TGTGCCAGCAGCCTCAATACGGGACAAGAAAAACTGTTTTTT. It is translated as CASSLNTGQEKLFF.

V usage is TRBV5-1 and J usage is TRBJ1-4; D uncertain. In germline, CDR1 is SGHRS, CDR2 YFSETQ. Trimming removed 0 bases from V and 3 bases from J, with 12 bases in between. The CDR3 loop spans 16 amino acids. In DNA, the CDR3 is TGCGCCAGCAGCTTGGCCGTCGGGGTTTCTAATGAAAAACTGTTTTTT. As protein: CASSLAVGVSNEKLFF.

This chain connects TRBV6-2 or TRBV6-3 to TRBJ1-2, with TRBD1 matching 7 bases. Germline-derived CDR1 and CDR2 are MNHEY and SVGEGT. The CDR3 consists of 15 residues. V lost 0 bases and J lost 1; bases outside the gene matches: 2. The CDR3 protein is CASSYSGQYNYGYTF. DNA for the CDR3: TGTGCCAGCAGTTACTCGGGACAGTATAACTATGGCTACACCTTC.

Written as DNA, the CDR3 is TGTGCCAGCAGCAGTCGGACAGGTGGAAATGAAAAACTGTTTTTT. Protein product: CASSSRTGGNEKLFF. The rearrangement joins TRBV7-2 to TRBJ1-4; 7 bases map to TRBD1. Unmatched junction bases numbered 8, after V lost 5 bases and J lost 5 bases. Germline V gene lookup returns CDR1 SGHTA and CDR2 FQGNSA. The CDR3 has 15 residues.

This clone occurred once. For the CDR3, the DNA is TGTGCCAGCAGTTTGAACAGGCGAAACTATGGCTACACCTTC. It specifies CASSLNRRNYGYTF. The J gene is TRBJ1-2, the V gene TRBV27; tentatively, D is TRBD1 (5 bases). Germline CDR1 reads MNHEY; CDR2 reads SMNVEV (reference sequence). V gave up 3 bases and J gave up 2 bases, with 10 bases separating them. CDR3 length: 14 amino acids.

The chain links TRBV28 to TRBJ2-1; 11 bases agree with TRBD1. Trimming took 6 bases from V and 7 from J; bases not matched to a gene: 11. This CDR3 comprises 16 residues. Germline-derived CDR1 and CDR2 are MDHEN and SYDVKM. This chain's CDR3 is CASRVPGQGGKNEQFF. The CDR3 bases are TGTGCCAGCAGAGTACCGGGACAGGGGGGGAAGAATGAGCAGTTCTTC.

The chain employs TRBV7-2 and TRBJ2-3, with unresolved D. This CDR3 has 14 residues. Germline V gene lookup returns CDR1 SGHTA and CDR2 FQGNSA. Trimming took off 1 base at V and 6 bases at J, with 11 bases between the two ends. The CDR3 DNA is TGTGCCAGCAGCTTAGGTACAGAACGGGATACGCAGTATTTT. The encoded protein is CASSLGTERDTQYF.

The chain has TRBV28 and TRBJ1-2; weak D call: TRBD1 (5 bases). CDR1 MDHEN and CDR2 SYDVKM come from the germline V gene. The CDR3 has 13 residues. V was pared by 3 bases and J by 7 bases, with 12 bases between. The CDR3 protein is CASSFGRVGGYTF. The CDR3, as DNA: TGTGCCAGCAGTTTTGGCAGGGTGGGTGGCTACACCTTC.

The gene calls are TRBV5-5 and TRBJ1-2, with a possible D match to TRBD1 (5 bases). Germline V gives CDR1 SGHKS, CDR2 YYEKEE (reference sequence). V lost 0 bases and J 3 bases, leaving 15 bases between the germline ends. CDR3 length: 16 residues. The CDR3: CASSLGFRSQDYGYTF. In DNA, the CDR3 is TGTGCCAGCAGCTTGGGGTTTAGATCACAGGACTATGGCTACACCTTC. The full variable domain, completed using reference TRBV5-5 and TRBJ1-2, is DAGVTQSPTHLIKTRGQQVTLRCSPISGHKSVSWYQQVLGQGPQFIFQYYEKEERGRGNFPDRFSARQFPNYSSELNVNALLLGDSALYLCASSLGFRSQDYGYTFGSGTRLTVV.

The chain is built from TRBV6-4 and TRBJ2-2; 8 nucleotides agree with TRBD1. V shed 7 bases and J 7 bases; nucleotides not matched to a gene: 8. Germline assignment: CDR1 MRHNA and CDR2 SNTAGT. This CDR3 has 14 amino acids. CDR3 DNA: TGTGCCAGCATGGACAGGGTTCCGGGCGGGGAGCTGTTTTTT. Residues: CASMDRVPGGELFF.

The V gene is TRBV19, the J gene TRBJ2-3; 10 nucleotides align to TRBD1. The CDR3 is made up of 16 amino acids. J was trimmed by 4 bases and V by 5 bases; bases with no gene match: 9. Germline CDR1 LNHDA, CDR2 SQIVND (reference sequence). The DNA for the CDR3 is TGTGCCAGTAGTCCTCGACAGGGGGCCTTCCCAGATACGCAGTATTTT. Translation gives CASSPRQGAFPDTQYF.

V is TRBV2 and J is TRBJ2-3; 10 nucleotides align to TRBD2. Trimming at V came to 6 bases and at J to 6 bases, leaving 6 bases not matched to a gene. Per the germline V gene, CDR1 is SNHLY and CDR2 is FYNNEI. The CDR3 is 14 amino acids. The CDR3 DNA follows: TGTGCCAGCAGACCAGCGGGGGGGCCGGATACGCAGTATTTT. Translation gives CASRPAGGPDTQYF.

CDR3 in amino acids: CASSQDPQGAYTF. The DNA for the CDR3 is TGTGCCAGCAGCCAAGATCCACAGGGGGCCTACACCTTC. This chain connects TRBV4-2 to TRBJ1-2; 9 bases fit TRBD1. With V trimmed by 0 bases and J by 10 bases, 3 bases remained unmatched. This CDR3 spans 13 amino acids. Germline CDR1 and CDR2: LGHNA and YNFKEQ.